A single sample is the source of the 5 T cell receptor beta chains below, sequenced in a study of human T cells and chemical hapten exposure. It was unfractionated whole blood from which total RNA was extracted. The library tagged each cDNA molecule with unique molecular identifiers. TCRdb recomputed calls from the reads with MiXCR, one row per CDR3 protein. The sample has fewer than 150,000 distinct CDR3 sequences; more than 8.5% are singletons. Sample: whole blood. Every receptor here comes from a human donor in good health. Some clones in this sample may be carry-over from other donors' samples.

This clonotype was detected many times. The chain recombines TRBV2 with TRBJ2-7; no clear D. From germline, CDR1 is SNHLY and CDR2 FYNNEI. The CDR3 runs to 11 residues. Between the trimmed V and J ends, which lost 6 bases and 6 bases, there was a span of 9 bases. The CDR3 sequence is CASSSWGEQYF. The CDR3 nucleotides read TGTGCCAGCAGCTCCTGGGGCGAGCAGTACTTC.

The gene calls are TRBV4-2 and TRBJ2-7; D is undetermined. The CDR3 length is 15 residues. V lost 1 base and J 2 bases, leaving 12 bases between the germline ends. Germline V CDR1 and CDR2: LGHNA, YNFKEQ. The CDR3 coding sequence is TGTGCCAGCAGCCAAGCCGCGACCGGACCCTACGAGCAGTACTTC. This sequence encodes CASSQAATGPYEQYF.

V usage is TRBV5-1 and J usage is TRBJ2-7, with D possibly being TRBD1 (5 bases). The CDR3 contains 18 residues. Germline-derived CDR1 and CDR2 are SGHRS and YFSETQ. V was cut by 5 bases and J by 4 bases, with 28 bases left in between. The DNA of the CDR3 is TGCGCCAGCAGACACCCGGAACCTGCTTGGGGCCCACCGTACGAGCAGTACTTC. Translated, it gives CASRHPEPAWGPPYEQYF. Drawing the rest from reference TRBV5-1 and TRBJ2-7, the complete variable domain is KAGVTQTPRYLIKTRGQQVTLSCSPISGHRSVSWYQQTPGQGLQFLFEYFSETQRNKGNFPGRFSGRQFSNSRSEMNVSTLELGDSALYLCASRHPEPAWGPPYEQYFGPGTRLTVT.

At least ten counts were recorded for this clonotype. The genes are TRBV12-3 or TRBV12-4 and TRBJ2-4; TRBD2 aligns across 11 bases. This CDR3 is 20 amino acids long. Germline trimming cut 7 bases from V and 1 base from J; bases unmatched to any gene: 18. This chain's CDR3 is CASTLGPSGRSRVAKNIQYF. CDR3 in DNA: TGTGCCAGCACGCTAGGTCCTAGCGGGAGGAGTCGGGTCGCCAAAAACATTCAGTACTTC.

There are a few counts of this clonotype. This chain connects TRBV12-3 or TRBV12-4 to TRBJ1-1; D not certain. This CDR3 region has 13 residues. V dropped 2 bases and J dropped 3 bases, with 7 bases sitting between them. This CDR3 reads CASSLKADTEAFF. The CDR3 DNA follows: TGTGCCAGCAGTTTAAAGGCGGACACTGAAGCTTTCTTT.